Below are 15 T cell receptor beta chains sequenced from a single sample in a study of response to subunit inactivated influenza vaccine. Each CDR3 protein is one row after TCRdb ran MiXCR on the RT-PCR reads. Here the sample spans 560,000 or so distinct CDR3 sequences, approximately 7.1% being singletons. The sequencing used PBMCs from blood, collected about 23 months after vaccination. Source of these receptors: a man in his fifties or sixties who received an inactivated influenza vaccine.

This clonotype has only a few counts. The chain carries TRBV2 and TRBJ2-3, with D perhaps being TRBD1 or TRBD2 (6 bases each). The CDR3 contains 17 residues. The germline CDR1 and CDR2 sequences are SNHLY and FYNNEI. V lost 6 bases and J lost 3, with 22 bases in between. The CDR3 region is CASRAAEGGAETDTQYF. For the CDR3, the DNA is TGTGCCAGCAGGGCAGCCGAGGGGGGAGCCGAGACAGATACGCAGTATTTT.

The rearrangement links TRBV5-6 to TRBJ2-5; 9 bases are a match to TRBD1. The germline gives CDR1 SGHDT, CDR2 YYEEEE. V dropped 4 bases and J dropped 5; count of bases not matched to a gene: 6. The CDR3 is 14 residues long. CDR3 DNA sequence: TGTGCCAGCAGCGGGGACAGGGTGGGGGAGACCCAGTACTTC. Translation gives CASSGDRVGETQYF.

This clonotype was picked up a small number of times. The V and J genes are TRBV4-3 and TRBJ2-1, with 8 bases aligning to TRBD2. Losses at the gene ends were 0 bases for V and 15 bases for J; bases not matched to a gene: 4. Per germline, CDR1 LGHNA and CDR2 YSLEER. This CDR3 comprises 12 residues. CDR3 in amino acids: CASSQDGTSMFF. The DNA for the CDR3 is TGCGCCAGCAGCCAAGATGGGACTAGTATGTTCTTC.

This clonotype appeared many times. This sequence joins TRBV4-2 and TRBJ2-7, with a tentative D call TRBD2 (5 bases). The germline V gene encodes CDR1 LGHNA and CDR2 YNFKEQ. There are 15 residues in the CDR3. The ends were cut back, 2 bases at V and 6 bases at J, with 17 bases in the middle. The CDR3 nucleotides read TGTGCCAGCAGCCAATCACTAGTATCCACGGCCGAGCAGTACTTC. It yields the protein CASSQSLVSTAEQYF.

V and J are TRBV20-1 and TRBJ2-7; 10 nucleotides align to TRBD2. Trimming cost V 8 bases and J 3 bases; bases outside gene matches: 13. Germline V lookup: CDR1 DFQATT, CDR2 SNEGSKA (reference sequence). The CDR3 sequence is 15 residues long. The CDR3 reads CSMGLANTVIYEQYF. CDR3 nucleotides: TGCAGTATGGGACTAGCGAATACTGTGATCTACGAGCAGTACTTC.

This clonotype was recorded a few times. This rearrangement joins TRBV27 to TRBJ2-1; 14 bases align to TRBD2. CDR1 and CDR2 from the germline V gene are MNHEY and SMNVEV (reference sequence). Losses at the gene ends were 4 bases for V and 6 bases for J; bases not matched to a gene: 5. CDR3 length equals 16 residues. The DNA for the CDR3 is TGTGCCAGCAGTTCACCGGGACTAGCGGGAGTCAATGAGCAGTTCTTC. Protein sequence: CASSSPGLAGVNEQFF.

This clonotype was counted at least ten times. The chain recombines TRBV21-1 with TRBJ1-6. TRBV21-1 has pseudogene status. This CDR3 spans 16 amino acids. CDR3 loop: CASSKEEQSFNSPLHF. The CDR3 region has the DNA TGTGCCAGCAGCAAAGAGGAACAGTCGTTTAATTCACCCCTCCACTTT.

The chain carries TRBV20-1 and TRBJ2-3, with D unresolved. This CDR3 spans 13 amino acids. Germline CDR1 and CDR2: DFQATT and SNEGSKA (reference sequence). Trimming left V 5 bases short and J 1 base short, with 10 bases between. The CDR3 sequence: CSAVPYGTDTQYF. DNA of the CDR3: TGCAGTGCTGTCCCCTACGGCACAGATACGCAGTATTTT.

This clonotype was seen repeatedly, ten times or more. The chain recombines TRBV12-3 or TRBV12-4 with TRBJ1-2; D not certain. The V gene lost 3 bases and the J gene lost 2 bases, with 7 bases spanning the gap. The CDR3 has 13 amino acids. The CDR3 loop reads CASSLDRNYGYTF. In DNA form, the CDR3 reads TGTGCCAGCAGTTTGGACCGAAACTATGGCTACACCTTC.

V is TRBV28 and J is TRBJ1-1; tentatively, D is TRBD1 (6 bases). The germline gives CDR1 MDHEN, CDR2 SYDVKM. Trimming stripped 6 bases from V and 5 bases from J, with 16 bases between. This CDR3 contains 14 residues. The CDR3 DNA is TGTGCCAGCAGCCCGGGACAAGCAACAACTGAAGCTTTCTTT. It encodes CASSPGQATTEAFF.

The rearrangement uses TRBV29-1 and TRBJ2-5; D may match TRBD1 or TRBD2 (5 bases each). The germline gives CDR1 SQVTM, CDR2 ANQGSEA. This CDR3 comprises 14 residues. V dropped 4 bases and J dropped 2 bases, with 14 bases sitting between them. The CDR3 nucleotides are TGCAGCGTTGTTCGTACCGGGGCGCAAGAGACCCAGTACTTC. Encoded protein: CSVVRTGAQETQYF.

This clonotype was counted between two and nine times. The V gene is TRBV7-9, the J gene TRBJ2-1, with D possibly being TRBD2 (5 bases). The length of the CDR3 is 16 residues. Germline V CDR1 and CDR2: SEHNR, FQNEAQ (reference sequence). V shed 4 bases and J shed 9 bases, with 22 bases lying between them. As DNA, the CDR3 is TGTGCCAGCAGCTCCCGTAGGTCTAGCAGTTTTAGTGAGCAGTTCTTC. Amino acids: CASSSRRSSSFSEQFF.

This clonotype was seen only a few times. The J gene is TRBJ2-1, the V gene TRBV7-6, with 9 bases matching TRBD2. J gave up 8 bases and V 1 base, and 6 bases lay outside the gene matches. The CDR3 length is 15 residues. Germline V gene sequence: CDR1 SGHVS, CDR2 FNYEAQ. The CDR3 loop is CASSLVGLAYHEQFF. The CDR3 DNA sequence: TGTGCCAGCAGCTTAGTGGGACTAGCTTACCATGAGCAGTTCTTC.

This clonotype appeared many times. The chain combines TRBV4-2 with TRBJ2-3; TRBD1 might be the D (7 bases). Germline loops: CDR1 LGHNA, CDR2 YNFKEQ. This CDR3 comprises 14 residues. Between the trimmed V and J ends, which lost 6 bases and 3 bases, there was a span of 13 bases. The CDR3 nucleotides read TGTGCCAGCAGTCAACAGGGGAGGACAGATACGCAGTATTTT. Amino acids: CASSQQGRTDTQYF.

This clonotype was counted many times. The chain uses TRBV4-1 and TRBJ2-3, with 11 bases fitting TRBD2. The germline gives CDR1 MGHRA, CDR2 YSYEKL. This CDR3 region has 19 residues. V dropped 0 bases and J dropped 0; count of bases not matched to a gene: 8. CDR3 DNA sequence: TGCGCCAGCAGCCAAGATTTAATAGCGGGGGGGATAAGCACAGATACGCAGTATTTT. Translating it yields CASSQDLIAGGISTDTQYF.